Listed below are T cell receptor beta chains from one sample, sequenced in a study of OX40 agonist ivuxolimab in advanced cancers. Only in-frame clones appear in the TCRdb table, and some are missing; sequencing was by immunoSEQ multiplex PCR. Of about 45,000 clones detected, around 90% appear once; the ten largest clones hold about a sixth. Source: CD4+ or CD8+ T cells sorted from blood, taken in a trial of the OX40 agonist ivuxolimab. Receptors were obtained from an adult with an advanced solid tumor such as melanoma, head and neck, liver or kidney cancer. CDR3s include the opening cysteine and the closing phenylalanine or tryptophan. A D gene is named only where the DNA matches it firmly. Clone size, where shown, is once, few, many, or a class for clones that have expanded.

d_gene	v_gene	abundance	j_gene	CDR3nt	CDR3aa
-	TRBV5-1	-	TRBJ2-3	TGCGCCAGCAGCTCTTCAGGGGGGAGGACAGATACGCAGTATTTT	CASSSSGGRTDTQYF
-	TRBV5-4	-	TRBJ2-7	TGTGCCAGCAGCTGGGGGACGTACGAGCAGTACTTC	CASSWGTYEQYF
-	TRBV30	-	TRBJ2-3	TGTGCCTACGGGGCAGATACGCAGTATTTT	CAYGADTQYF
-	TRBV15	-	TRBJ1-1	TGTGCCACCAGTCAAAGGGGCACTGAAGCTTTCTTT	CATSQRGTEAFF
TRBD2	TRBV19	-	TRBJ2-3	TGTGCCAGTACCCCGGCGGGAGGGCCTGATACGCAGTATTTT	CASTPAGGPDTQYF
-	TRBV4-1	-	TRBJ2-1	TGCGCCAGCAGTACAAGTGTTGGGGTGGAGTTCTTC	CASSTSVGVEFF
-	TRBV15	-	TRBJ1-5	TGTGCCACCAGCCCGGAGAGCAATCAGCCCCAGCATTTT	CATSPESNQPQHF
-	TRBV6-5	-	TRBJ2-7	TGTGCCAGCAGTTACAGTTCGGACAGCTCCTACGAGCAGTACTTC	CASSYSSDSSYEQYF
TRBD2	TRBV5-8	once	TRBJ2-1	TGTGCCAGCAGCTTAGCGGGGATCTCCTACAATGAGCAGTTCTTC	CASSLAGISYNEQFF
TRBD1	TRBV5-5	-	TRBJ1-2	TGTGCCAGCACCCTCTTAGCGACAGGGATCGATTCTAACTATGGCTACACCTTC	CASTLLATGIDSNYGYTF
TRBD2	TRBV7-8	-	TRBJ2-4	TGTGCCAGCAGCTTAGGGCGGTTGGGTCTAGCGGAGTTCGTCATTCAGTACTTC	CASSLGRLGLAEFVIQYF
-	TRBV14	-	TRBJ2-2	TGTGCCAGCAGCCGCTCTGGGACACACGCGAACACCGGGGAGCTGTTTTTT	CASSRSGTHANTGELFF
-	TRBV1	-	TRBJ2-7	TGCACCAGCCCCCGTGGGGGACGGTACGAGCAGTACTTC	CTSPRGGRYEQYF
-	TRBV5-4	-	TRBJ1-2	TGTGCCAGCAGCTTTGGTGAAGACTATGGCTACACCTTC	CASSFGEDYGYTF
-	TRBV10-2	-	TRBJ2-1	TGCGCCAGCAGTGAGGGCACCCCGAGAGGGTTCTTC	CASSEGTPRGFF
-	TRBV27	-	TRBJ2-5	TGTGCCAGCAGTTTAAGGGGTTGGGGGACGGAGACCCAGTACTTC	CASSLRGWGTETQYF
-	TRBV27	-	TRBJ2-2	TGTGCCAGCAGTTTCGGGGGAACCGGGGAGCTGTTTTTT	CASSFGGTGELFF
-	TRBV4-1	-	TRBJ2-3	TGCGCCAGCAGCCAAGCTGTAGGAACAGATGCGCAGTATTTT	CASSQAVGTDAQYF
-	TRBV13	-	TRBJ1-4	TGTGCCAGCAGCTTAGGGCAGACAGAAAAACTGTTTTTT	CASSLGQTEKLFF
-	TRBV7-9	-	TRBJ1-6	TGTGCCAGCAGCCCGATAGTGGCCGGGACTCCCCGGTCACCCCTCCACTTT	CASSPIVAGTPRSPLHF
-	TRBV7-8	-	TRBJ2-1	TGTGCCAGCAGCTTAGGGCCAGGGTCTTCGGGTGAGCAGTTCTTC	CASSLGPGSSGEQFF
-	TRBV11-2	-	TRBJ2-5	TGTGCCAGCAGCTTAGTCACAGTCCAAGAGACCCAGTACTTC	CASSLVTVQETQYF
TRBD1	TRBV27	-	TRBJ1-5	TGTGCCAGCAGTTTAAGGGACAGGTATCAGCCCCAGCATTTT	CASSLRDRYQPQHF
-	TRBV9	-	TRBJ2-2	TGTGCCAGCAGCGTTGTGATCGGGGAGCTGTTTTTT	CASSVVIGELFF
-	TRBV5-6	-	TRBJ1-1	TGTGCCAGCAGGCAACAGGGGAACACTGAAGCTTTCTTT	CASRQQGNTEAFF
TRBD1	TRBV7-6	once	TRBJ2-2	TGTGCCAGCAGCCCCGGGACAGGGGCGAACACCGGGGAGCTGTTTTTT	CASSPGTGANTGELFF
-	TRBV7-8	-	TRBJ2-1	TGTGCCAGCAGCTCGGGTGGGCCGGGACGACACAATGAGCAGTTCTTC	CASSSGGPGRHNEQFF
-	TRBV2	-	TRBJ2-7	TGTGCCAGCAGTGACGGGATTATGTCCTACGAGCAGTACTTC	CASSDGIMSYEQYF
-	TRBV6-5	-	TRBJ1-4	TGTGCCAGCAGTTACAGAGGGGGTCGAGAAAAACTGTTTTTT	CASSYRGGREKLFF
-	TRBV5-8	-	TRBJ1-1	TGTGCCAGCAGATATGGACGATTTGAAGCTTTCTTT	CASRYGRFEAFF
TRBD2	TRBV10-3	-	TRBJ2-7	TGTGCCATCAGTGAGTCGGGAGGGAGGACGTCCTACGAGCAGTACTTC	CAISESGGRTSYEQYF